The clone carrying this T cell receptor (beta chain) was observed at least ten times. As yet, its antigen is unknown. The CDR3 spans 14 residues. The germline V gene has CDR1 DFQATT and CDR2 SNEGSKA (reference sequence). Trimming shortened V by 0 bases and J by 5 bases, and 12 bases separated the two germline ends. The data originate from a study of post-analysis software for immune sequencing data. General study results and limits: In patients, five or six TRBV segments were more frequent than in controls, with TRBV5-6, TRBV5-1 and TRBV20-1 among them.

Unique molecular identifiers tagged the TCR beta cDNA libraries. One entry per CDR3 protein results from TCRdb running MiXCR on the PCR reads. The table records roughly 580,000 distinct CDR3 sequences, 44% of them present only once. Sequencing was done on a sample of blood. This chain joins TRBV20-1 and TRBJ2-3; weak D call: TRBD2 (6 bases). This sequence originates from a girl aged 5 to 17 with multiple sclerosis. CDR3 sequence reads: CSARDWGVGDTQYF. CDR3 DNA: TGCAGTGCTAGAGACTGGGGGGTCGGAGATACGCAGTATTTT.